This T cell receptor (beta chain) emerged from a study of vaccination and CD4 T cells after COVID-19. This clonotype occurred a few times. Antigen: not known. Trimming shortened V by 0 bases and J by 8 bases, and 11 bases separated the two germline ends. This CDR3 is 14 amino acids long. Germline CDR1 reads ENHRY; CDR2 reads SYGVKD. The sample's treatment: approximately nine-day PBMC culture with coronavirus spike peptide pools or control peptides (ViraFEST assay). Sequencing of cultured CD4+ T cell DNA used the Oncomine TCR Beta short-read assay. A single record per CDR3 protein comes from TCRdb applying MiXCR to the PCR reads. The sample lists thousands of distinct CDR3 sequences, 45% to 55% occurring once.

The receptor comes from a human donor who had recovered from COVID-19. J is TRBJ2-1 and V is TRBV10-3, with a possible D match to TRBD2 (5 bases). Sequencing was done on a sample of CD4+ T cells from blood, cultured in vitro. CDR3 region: CAISESLVKHEQFF. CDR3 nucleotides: TGTGCCATCAGTGAGTCACTAGTAAAACATGAGCAGTTCTTC.